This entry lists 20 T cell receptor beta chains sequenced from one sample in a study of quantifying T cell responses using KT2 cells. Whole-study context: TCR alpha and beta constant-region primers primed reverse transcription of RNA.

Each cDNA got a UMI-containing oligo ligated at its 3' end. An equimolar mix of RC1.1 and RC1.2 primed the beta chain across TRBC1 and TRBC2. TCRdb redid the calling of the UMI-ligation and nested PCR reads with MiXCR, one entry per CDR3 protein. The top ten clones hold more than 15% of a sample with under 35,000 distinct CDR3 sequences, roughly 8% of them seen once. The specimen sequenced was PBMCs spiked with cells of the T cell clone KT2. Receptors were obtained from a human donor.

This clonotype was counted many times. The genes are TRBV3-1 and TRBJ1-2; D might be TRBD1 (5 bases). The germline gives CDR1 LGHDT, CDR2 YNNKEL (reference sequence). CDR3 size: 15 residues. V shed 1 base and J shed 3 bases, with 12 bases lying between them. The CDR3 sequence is CASSQVYGGDYGYTF. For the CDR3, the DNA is TGTGCCAGCAGCCAAGTATACGGAGGGGACTATGGCTACACCTTC.

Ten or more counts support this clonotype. The DNA for the CDR3 is TGTGCCAGCAGCGTAGCTGAGGGGCCCGGGTACGAGCAGTACTTC. Protein product: CASSVAEGPGYEQYF. The rearrangement uses TRBV9 and TRBJ2-7, with D perhaps TRBD1 or TRBD2 (5 bases each). Germline CDR1 is SGDLS and CDR2 is YYNGEE. V dropped 0 bases and J dropped 4 bases, with 14 bases sitting between them. CDR3 length equals 15 residues.

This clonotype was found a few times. DNA for the CDR3: TGTGCCAGCAGTTTGGAGGGGGGCCTGAGGACTGAAGCTTTCTTT. Amino acids: CASSLEGGLRTEAFF. The chain employs TRBV27 and TRBJ1-1, with D possibly matching TRBD1 (6 bases). The V end lost 3 bases, the J end lost 5 bases, and 16 bases lay between the germline ends. The CDR3 runs to 15 residues. Germline V gene lookup returns CDR1 MNHEY and CDR2 SMNVEV (reference sequence).

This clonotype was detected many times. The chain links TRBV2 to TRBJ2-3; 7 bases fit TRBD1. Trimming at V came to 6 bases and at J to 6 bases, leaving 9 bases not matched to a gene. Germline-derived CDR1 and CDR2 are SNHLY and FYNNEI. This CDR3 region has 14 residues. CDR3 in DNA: TGTGCCAGCAGCCTGGGACAGCTGATGGATACGCAGTATTTT. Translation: CASSLGQLMDTQYF.

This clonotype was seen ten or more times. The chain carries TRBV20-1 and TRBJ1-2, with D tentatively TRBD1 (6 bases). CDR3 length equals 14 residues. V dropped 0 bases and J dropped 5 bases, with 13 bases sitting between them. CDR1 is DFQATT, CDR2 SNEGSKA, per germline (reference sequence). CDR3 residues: CSARDDRTGYGYTF. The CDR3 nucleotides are TGCAGTGCTAGAGATGACAGGACGGGGTATGGCTACACCTTC.

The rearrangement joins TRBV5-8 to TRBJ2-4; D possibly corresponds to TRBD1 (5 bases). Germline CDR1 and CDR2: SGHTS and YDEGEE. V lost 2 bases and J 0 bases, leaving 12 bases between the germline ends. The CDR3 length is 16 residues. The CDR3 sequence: CASSLGDSVAKNIQYF. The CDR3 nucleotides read TGTGCCAGCAGCTTAGGCGACAGTGTAGCCAAAAACATTCAGTACTTC.

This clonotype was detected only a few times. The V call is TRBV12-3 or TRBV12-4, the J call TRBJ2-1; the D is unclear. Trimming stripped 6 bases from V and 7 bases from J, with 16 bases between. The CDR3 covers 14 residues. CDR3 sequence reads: CASRDRAHINEQFF. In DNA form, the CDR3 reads TGTGCCAGCAGGGATAGGGCTCACATAAATGAGCAGTTCTTC.

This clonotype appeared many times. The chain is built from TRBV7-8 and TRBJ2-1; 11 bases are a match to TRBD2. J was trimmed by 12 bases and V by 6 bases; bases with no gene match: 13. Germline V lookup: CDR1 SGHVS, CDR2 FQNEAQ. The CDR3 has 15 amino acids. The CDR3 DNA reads TGTGCCAGCAGGTCTACTAGCGGGGGTTCGATCGGGCAGTTCTTC. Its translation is CASRSTSGGSIGQFF.

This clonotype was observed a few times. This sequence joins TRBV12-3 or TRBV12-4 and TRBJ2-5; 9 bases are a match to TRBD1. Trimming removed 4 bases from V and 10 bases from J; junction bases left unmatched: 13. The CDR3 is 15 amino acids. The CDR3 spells CASSSPGTGRGGQYF. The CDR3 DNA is TGTGCCAGCAGTTCTCCTGGGACAGGGAGGGGAGGCCAGTACTTC.

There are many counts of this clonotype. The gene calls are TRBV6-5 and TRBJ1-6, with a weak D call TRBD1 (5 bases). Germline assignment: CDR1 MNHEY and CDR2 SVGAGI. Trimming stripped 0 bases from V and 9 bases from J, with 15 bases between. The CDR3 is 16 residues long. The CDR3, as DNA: TGTGCCAGCAGTTACTCGTACCAGGGAGTGGGTTCACCCCTCCACTTT. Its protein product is CASSYSYQGVGSPLHF.

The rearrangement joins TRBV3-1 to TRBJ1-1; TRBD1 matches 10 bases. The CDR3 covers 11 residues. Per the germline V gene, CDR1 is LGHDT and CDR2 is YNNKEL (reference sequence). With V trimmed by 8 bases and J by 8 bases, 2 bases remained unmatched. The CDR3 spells CASRDRGEAFF. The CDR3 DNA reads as TGTGCCAGCCGGGACAGGGGCGAAGCTTTCTTT.

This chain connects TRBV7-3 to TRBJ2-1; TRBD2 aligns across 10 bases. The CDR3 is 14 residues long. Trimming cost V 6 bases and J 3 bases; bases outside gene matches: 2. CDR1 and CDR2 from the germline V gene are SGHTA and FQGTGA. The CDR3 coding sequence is TGTGCCAGCAGGGGGACTAGCGACTACAATGAGCAGTTCTTC. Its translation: CASRGTSDYNEQFF.

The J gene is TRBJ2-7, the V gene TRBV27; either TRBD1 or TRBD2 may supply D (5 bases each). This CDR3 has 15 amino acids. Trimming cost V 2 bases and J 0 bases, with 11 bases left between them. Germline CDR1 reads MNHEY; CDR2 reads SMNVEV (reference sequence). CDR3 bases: TGTGCCAGCAGTTTAGGGACGGGGTACTCCTACGAGCAGTACTTC. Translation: CASSLGTGYSYEQYF.

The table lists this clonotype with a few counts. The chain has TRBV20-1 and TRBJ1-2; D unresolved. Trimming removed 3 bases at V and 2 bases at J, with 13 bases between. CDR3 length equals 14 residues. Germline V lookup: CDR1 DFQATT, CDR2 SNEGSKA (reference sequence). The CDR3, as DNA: TGCAGTGCTAGTCTCCGTGCCTCGAACTATGGCTACACCTTC. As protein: CSASLRASNYGYTF.

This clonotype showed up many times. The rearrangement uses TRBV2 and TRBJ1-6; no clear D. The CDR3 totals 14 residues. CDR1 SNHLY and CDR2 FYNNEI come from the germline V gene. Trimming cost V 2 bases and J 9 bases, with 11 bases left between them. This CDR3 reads CASSETIGVSPLHF. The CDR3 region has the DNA TGTGCCAGCAGTGAAACAATCGGGGTTTCACCCCTCCACTTT.

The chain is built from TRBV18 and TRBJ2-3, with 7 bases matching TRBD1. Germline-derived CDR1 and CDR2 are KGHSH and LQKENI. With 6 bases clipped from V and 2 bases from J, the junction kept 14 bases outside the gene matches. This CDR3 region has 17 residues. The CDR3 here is CASSRDHRGSLTDTQYF. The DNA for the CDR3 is TGTGCCAGCTCGCGAGACCACAGGGGATCCCTCACAGATACGCAGTATTTT.

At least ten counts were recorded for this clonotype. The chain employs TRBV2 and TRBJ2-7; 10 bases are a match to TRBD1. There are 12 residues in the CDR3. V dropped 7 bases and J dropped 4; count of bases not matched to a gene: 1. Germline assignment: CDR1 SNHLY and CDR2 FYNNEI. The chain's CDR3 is CASTGQGYEQYF. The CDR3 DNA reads TGTGCCAGCACGGGACAGGGGTACGAGCAGTACTTC.

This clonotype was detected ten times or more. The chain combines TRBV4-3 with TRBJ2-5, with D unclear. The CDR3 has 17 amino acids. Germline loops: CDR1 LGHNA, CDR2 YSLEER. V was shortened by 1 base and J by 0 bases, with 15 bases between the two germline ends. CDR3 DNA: TGCGCCAGCAGCCAAGGGGAATGGCCGAAGTACCAAGAGACCCAGTACTTC. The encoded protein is CASSQGEWPKYQETQYF.

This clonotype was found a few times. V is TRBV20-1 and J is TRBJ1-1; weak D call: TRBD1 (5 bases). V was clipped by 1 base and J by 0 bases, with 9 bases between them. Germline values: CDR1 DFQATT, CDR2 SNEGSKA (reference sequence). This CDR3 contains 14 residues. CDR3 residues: CSARAGGVNTEAFF. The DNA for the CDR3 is TGCAGTGCTAGAGCTGGGGGAGTGAACACTGAAGCTTTCTTT.

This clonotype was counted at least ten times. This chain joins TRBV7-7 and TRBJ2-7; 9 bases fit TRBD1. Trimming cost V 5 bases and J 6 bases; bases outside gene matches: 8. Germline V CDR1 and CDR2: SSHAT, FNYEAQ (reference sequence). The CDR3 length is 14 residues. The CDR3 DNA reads TGTGCCAGCAGCCCCGGGACAGGGAGTTTCGAGCAGTACTTC. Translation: CASSPGTGSFEQYF. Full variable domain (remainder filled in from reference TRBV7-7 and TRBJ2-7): GAGVSQSPRYKVTKRGQDVTLRCDPISSHATLYWYQQALGQGPEFLTYFNYEAQPDKSGLPSDRFSAERPEGSISTLTIQRTEQRDSAMYRCASSPGTGSFEQYFGPGTRLTVT.